This T cell receptor (beta chain) is from a study of OX40 agonist ivuxolimab in advanced cancers. Background on the study: Ivuxolimab was delivered to patients intravenously every 2 weeks at doses spanning 0.01 to 10 mg/kg.

Study conclusions and caveats: Partial responders at 0.1-3.0 mg/kg had among the lowest clonal expansion.

About this clone: The antigen remains unidentified.

Blood sampling took place at baseline, cycle 4 day 1, and cycle 7 day 1. Assay: immunoSEQ multiplex PCR; the TCRdb copy retains only in-frame clones and omits some. The sample shows 30,000 to 40,000 clones, 65% to 80% of them seen only once. V was cut by 0 bases and J by 3 bases, with 15 bases left in between. Germline lookup yields CDR1 SGHRS and CDR2 YFSETQ. The CDR3 is made up of 16 amino acids. Material: CD4+ or CD8+ T cells sorted from blood, obtained in a trial of the OX40 agonist ivuxolimab. This receptor was obtained from an adult with an advanced solid tumor such as melanoma, head and neck, liver or kidney cancer. This chain joins TRBV5-1 and TRBJ2-5, with a possible D match to TRBD2 (5 bases). This CDR3 reads CASSLAASSVKETQYF. The CDR3 nucleotides are TGCGCCAGCAGCTTGGCCGCTAGCTCCGTGAAAGAGACCCAGTACTTC.